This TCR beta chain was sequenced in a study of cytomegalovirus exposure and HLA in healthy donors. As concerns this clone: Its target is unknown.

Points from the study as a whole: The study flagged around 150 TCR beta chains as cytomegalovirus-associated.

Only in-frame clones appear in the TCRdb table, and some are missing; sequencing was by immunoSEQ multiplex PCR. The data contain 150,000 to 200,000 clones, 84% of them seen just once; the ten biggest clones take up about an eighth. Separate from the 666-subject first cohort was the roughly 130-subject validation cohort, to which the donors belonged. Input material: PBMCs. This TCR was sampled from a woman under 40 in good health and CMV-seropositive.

The CDR3 sequence: CATSRDGPNEKLFF. In DNA form, the CDR3 reads TGTGCCACCAGCAGAGATGGGCCTAATGAAAAACTGTTTTTT. The chain employs TRBV15 and TRBJ1-4; D is ambiguous. V was shortened by 0 bases and J by 3 bases, with 5 bases between the two germline ends. The CDR3 runs 14 residues. The germline V gene encodes CDR1 LNHNV and CDR2 YYDKDF (reference sequence).